Below are 26 T cell receptor beta chains sequenced from a single sample in a study of blood T cells in healthy people across ages. The use of a sample-barcoded 5' primer and a J-beta primer mix characterized a second PCR of roughly 7 to 12 cycles. TCRdb re-called the 5' RACE reads through MiXCR, storing one row per CDR3 protein. The data show 650,000 to 800,000 distinct CDR3 sequences, with approximately 44% seen just once and around 21% held by the top ten. What was sequenced was blood. These receptors all come from a man in his fifties or sixties in good health.

In this sample, this clonotype turned up a few times. The rearrangement uses TRBV7-2 and TRBJ2-1; D could derive from TRBD1 or TRBD2 (5 bases each). The germline V and J ends were trimmed by 3 bases and 12 bases, with 12 bases remaining between them. Per the germline V gene, CDR1 is SGHTA and CDR2 is FQGNSA. The CDR3 runs 12 residues. CDR3 loop: CASSLGESGQFF. CDR3 coding DNA: TGTGCCAGCAGCTTGGGGGAAAGTGGGCAGTTCTTC.

V and J are TRBV15 and TRBJ2-1, with D possibly TRBD1 on 6 matching bases. CDR1 and CDR2 from the germline V gene are LNHNV and YYDKDF (reference sequence). The CDR3 has 15 residues. The germline V and J ends were trimmed by 5 bases and 5 bases, with 16 bases remaining between them. The CDR3 is CATSPRWDKNNEQFF. The CDR3 DNA is TGTGCCACCAGCCCTCGATGGGACAAGAACAATGAGCAGTTCTTC.

There are many counts of this clonotype. The chain employs TRBV6-4 and TRBJ2-7, with 7 bases lining up with TRBD1. The CDR3 sequence is 17 residues long. The trim removed 2 bases at V and 2 bases at J, leaving 12 bases unmatched. CDR1 MRHNA and CDR2 SNTAGT come from the germline V gene. The CDR3 DNA reads as TGTGCCAGCAGTGACGTGGGACGGGACAGTGATACCTACGAGCAGTACTTC. This encodes CASSDVGRDSDTYEQYF.

The chain uses TRBV29-1 and TRBJ1-4; 8 nucleotides line up with TRBD1. CDR3 length: 15 amino acids. CDR1 and CDR2 (germline): SQVTM, ANQGSEA. Unmatched junction bases numbered 11, after V lost 5 bases and J lost 6 bases. CDR3 sequence (DNA): TGCAGCGTTCAGGACAGGGAACGATCAGATGAAAAACTGTTTTTT. Protein product: CSVQDRERSDEKLFF.

This clonotype appeared once. The chain recombines TRBV5-1 with TRBJ1-1, with D unclear. Germline loops: CDR1 SGHRS, CDR2 YFSETQ. V shed 1 base and J shed 2 bases, with 9 bases lying between them. This CDR3 has 14 residues. CDR3 in amino acids: CASSLSRINTEAFF. Here the CDR3 DNA reads TGCGCCAGCAGCTTGAGCCGGATAAACACTGAAGCTTTCTTT. Based on the CDR3 plus reference TRBV5-1 and TRBJ1-1, the full variable domain is KAGVTQTPRYLIKTRGQQVTLSCSPISGHRSVSWYQQTPGQGLQFLFEYFSETQRNKGNFPGRFSGRQFSNSRSEMNVSTLELGDSALYLCASSLSRINTEAFFGQGTRLTVV.

CDR3 bases: TGTGCCAGCAGCCGGGGGGCCAGCTATGGCTACACCTTC. It translates to CASSRGASYGYTF. The V call is TRBV5-6, the J call TRBJ1-2, with D tentatively TRBD1 (6 bases). The CDR3 is made up of 13 amino acids. CDR1 is SGHDT, CDR2 YYEEEE, per germline. The germline V and J ends were trimmed by 4 bases and 4 bases, with 11 bases remaining between them.

This clonotype was counted between two and nine times. V is TRBV6-2 or TRBV6-3 and J is TRBJ2-5; TRBD2 agrees at 8 bases. Germline trimming cut 2 bases from V and 1 base from J; bases unmatched to any gene: 6. The CDR3 is made up of 16 amino acids. Per the germline V gene, CDR1 is MNHEY and CDR2 is SVGEGT. The CDR3 is CASSYTSGRTQETQYF. CDR3 coding DNA: TGTGCCAGCAGTTACACTAGCGGAAGGACCCAAGAGACCCAGTACTTC.

This clonotype was recorded at least ten times. The chain joins TRBV3-1 to TRBJ2-5; D uncertain. In germline, CDR1 is LGHDT, CDR2 YNNKEL (reference sequence). The CDR3 is 14 residues long. Trimming removed 1 base from V and 6 bases from J, with 12 bases in between. CDR3 DNA: TGTGCCAGCAGCCAAGCGTCGGATGTGAAGACCCAGTACTTC. It specifies CASSQASDVKTQYF.

Here the CDR3 reads CASSLNRGSSSYNEQYF. The CDR3 bases are TGCGCCAGCAGCCTAAACCGGGGCTCTAGCTCCTACAATGAGCAGTACTTC. This chain links TRBV4-3 with TRBJ2-5; D possibly matches TRBD1 or TRBD2 (5 bases each). CDR3 length: 17 amino acids. V lost 4 bases and J 11 bases, leaving 29 bases between the germline ends. Looked up from germline, CDR1 is LGHNA and CDR2 is YSLEER.

This clonotype was observed a handful of times. The J gene is TRBJ1-2, the V gene TRBV7-2; TRBD1 might be the D (5 bases). The CDR3 length is 13 residues. Deletions cut 4 bases from V and 4 bases from J, with 10 bases between. Looked up from germline, CDR1 is SGHTA and CDR2 is FQGNSA. The CDR3 nucleotides read TGTGCCAGCAGCTCGGGACGGCTCTATGGCTACACCTTC. Protein sequence: CASSSGRLYGYTF.

The rearrangement joins TRBV20-1 to TRBJ1-2, with D perhaps matching TRBD1 (6 bases). This CDR3 comprises 16 residues. V lost 1 base and J lost 7, with 22 bases in between. Germline-derived CDR1 and CDR2 are DFQATT and SNEGSKA (reference sequence). The CDR3 spells CSARVLIIRGRSGYTF. The CDR3 region has the DNA TGCAGTGCTAGAGTACTGATAATTCGGGGGCGAAGTGGCTACACCTTC.

The chain joins TRBV12-3 or TRBV12-4 to TRBJ2-5; TRBD2 is a possible D gene (5 bases). V lost 5 bases and J 3 bases, leaving 13 bases between the germline ends. The CDR3 length is 14 residues. CDR3 in DNA: TGTGCCAGCAGTGTGGAGAGGGAAGAAGAGACCCAGTACTTC. Protein: CASSVEREEETQYF.

The rearrangement uses TRBV5-6 and TRBJ2-4; 8 bases agree with TRBD2. The DNA matches TRBJ2-5 better at its end, which makes the J call doubtful. The germline gives CDR1 SGHDT, CDR2 YYEEEE. The length of the CDR3 is 14 residues. The CDR3 here is CASSPGGRGETQYF. Written as DNA, the CDR3 is TGTGCCAGCAGCCCGGGGGGGCGCGGGGAGACCCAGTACTTC.

This clonotype was seen only a few times. This chain uses TRBV10-3 with TRBJ1-3; 8 bases are shared with TRBD1. J was trimmed by 0 bases and V by 8 bases; bases with no gene match: 9. CDR1 and CDR2 (germline): ENHRY, SYGVKD. The CDR3 runs to 16 residues. This CDR3 reads CAIGQGLPGSGNTIYF. As DNA, the CDR3 is TGTGCCATCGGACAGGGTTTGCCTGGCTCTGGAAACACCATATATTTT.

This chain uses TRBV9 with TRBJ2-1; D is possibly TRBD2 (5 bases). V lost 4 bases, J lost 7 bases, and 18 bases lay in between. Germline V gene lookup returns CDR1 SGDLS and CDR2 YYNGEE. CDR3 length: 15 amino acids. This chain's CDR3 is CASSLSRVAGNEQFF. CDR3 bases: TGTGCCAGCAGCCTCTCTAGGGTGGCGGGTAATGAGCAGTTCTTC.

This chain joins TRBV9 and TRBJ2-3; 8 bases are shared with TRBD2. The CDR3 loop spans 16 amino acids. CDR1 SGDLS and CDR2 YYNGEE come from the germline V gene. With 0 bases clipped from V and 5 bases from J, the junction kept 8 bases outside the gene matches. CDR3 nucleotides: TGTGCCAGCAGCGTAGGGTGGCGGGGGGCAGGAGATACGCAGTATTTT. Amino acids: CASSVGWRGAGDTQYF.

This chain connects TRBV10-3 to TRBJ1-2; D gene ambiguous. Germline values: CDR1 ENHRY, CDR2 SYGVKD. The CDR3 spans 13 residues. The V gene lost 3 bases and the J gene lost 8 bases, with 13 bases spanning the gap. The CDR3 here is CAISDRETIGYTF. The CDR3 DNA reads as TGTGCCATCAGTGACCGAGAAACTATAGGCTACACCTTC.

The chain joins TRBV7-2 to TRBJ2-7, with 8 positions matching TRBD2. V gave up 5 bases and J gave up 2 bases; unmatched junction bases: 2. CDR1 is SGHTA and CDR2 is FQGNSA in the germline V gene. The CDR3 spans 13 residues. The CDR3 protein is CASSISGTYEQYF. The DNA of the CDR3 is TGTGCCAGCAGCATTAGCGGGACCTACGAGCAGTACTTC.

This clonotype was seen a few times. The V call is TRBV7-9, the J call TRBJ2-4, with TRBD1 matching over 8 bases. The length of the CDR3 is 15 residues. Germline values: CDR1 SEHNR, CDR2 FQNEAQ (reference sequence). With 6 bases clipped from V and 0 bases from J, the junction kept 4 bases outside the gene matches. The CDR3 sequence: CASSPRGQAKNIQYF. DNA of the CDR3: TGTGCCAGCAGTCCCAGGGGGCAAGCCAAAAACATTCAGTACTTC.

The chain couples TRBV3-1 to TRBJ2-1; no clear D gene. The germline V gene encodes CDR1 LGHDT and CDR2 YNNKEL (reference sequence). Trimming shortened V by 4 bases and J by 6 bases, and 13 bases separated the two germline ends. CDR3 length: 14 residues. CDR3 in DNA: TGTGCCAGCAGCCCCTATTCTGGCATCAATGAGCAGTTCTTC. Protein sequence: CASSPYSGINEQFF.

This clonotype was counted a few times. The gene calls are TRBV7-2 and TRBJ1-2; D is unclear. The germline gives CDR1 SGHTA, CDR2 FQGNSA. The CDR3 length is 14 residues. The V gene lost 1 base and the J gene lost 0 bases, with 6 bases spanning the gap. This CDR3 is CASSLVSANYGYTF. DNA of the CDR3: TGTGCCAGCAGCTTAGTTTCTGCTAACTATGGCTACACCTTC. Using reference TRBV7-2 and TRBJ1-2 for the parts outside the CDR3, the full variable domain is GAGVSQSPSNKVTEKGKDVELRCDPISGHTALYWYRQSLGQGLEFLIYFQGNSAPDKSGLPSDRFSAERTGGSVSTLTIQRTQQEDSAVYLCASSLVSANYGYTFGSGTRLTVV.

Only a few counts were recorded for this clonotype. The chain couples TRBV4-3 to TRBJ1-2; TRBD1 matches at 9 bases. Germline V gives CDR1 LGHNA, CDR2 YSLEER. This CDR3 has 15 amino acids. V was pared by 0 bases and J by 7 bases, with 6 bases of the junction left unmatched. DNA of the CDR3: TGCGCCAGCAGCCAAGAAACAGGGGGCTATAGTGGCTACACCTTC. Encoded protein: CASSQETGGYSGYTF.

The gene calls are TRBV3-1 and TRBJ2-3; D remains ambiguous. The CDR3 is made up of 15 amino acids. Per the germline V gene, CDR1 is LGHDT and CDR2 is YNNKEL (reference sequence). Trimming removed 2 bases from V and 5 bases from J, with 14 bases in between. The CDR3 here is CASSQKSNRLDTQYF. The CDR3 nucleotides read TGTGCCAGCAGCCAAAAGTCGAACCGATTAGATACGCAGTATTTT.

This chain joins TRBV6-1 and TRBJ2-3; TRBD2 aligns across 12 bases. The CDR3 extends over 17 amino acids. The germline gives CDR1 MNHNS, CDR2 SASEGT. Trimming at V came to 6 bases and at J to 2 bases, leaving 9 bases not matched to a gene. The CDR3 nucleotides are TGTGCCAGCAGATCGAGACTAGCGGGGGAGAACACAGATACGCAGTATTTT. Translation: CASRSRLAGENTDTQYF.

This chain joins TRBV20-1 and TRBJ1-2, with D unclear. Trimming took 4 bases from V and 4 from J, leaving 13 bases between them. Germline CDR1 and CDR2: DFQATT and SNEGSKA (reference sequence). This CDR3 spans 13 amino acids. CDR3 DNA sequence: TGCAGTGCTACAGGTGTCGCATCCTATGGCTACACCTTC. Its protein product is CSATGVASYGYTF.

For this clonotype: The junction and the germline gene differ at one end; a read error may be behind it. The V call is TRBV6-2 or TRBV6-3, the J call TRBJ1-6, with 7 positions matching TRBD1. In germline, CDR1 is MNHEY, CDR2 SVGEGT. The CDR3 runs 14 residues. The CDR3 reads CTSRGDSADGPLHF. CDR3 coding DNA: TGTACCAGCAGGGGGGATTCCGCGGATGGACCCCTCCACTTT.